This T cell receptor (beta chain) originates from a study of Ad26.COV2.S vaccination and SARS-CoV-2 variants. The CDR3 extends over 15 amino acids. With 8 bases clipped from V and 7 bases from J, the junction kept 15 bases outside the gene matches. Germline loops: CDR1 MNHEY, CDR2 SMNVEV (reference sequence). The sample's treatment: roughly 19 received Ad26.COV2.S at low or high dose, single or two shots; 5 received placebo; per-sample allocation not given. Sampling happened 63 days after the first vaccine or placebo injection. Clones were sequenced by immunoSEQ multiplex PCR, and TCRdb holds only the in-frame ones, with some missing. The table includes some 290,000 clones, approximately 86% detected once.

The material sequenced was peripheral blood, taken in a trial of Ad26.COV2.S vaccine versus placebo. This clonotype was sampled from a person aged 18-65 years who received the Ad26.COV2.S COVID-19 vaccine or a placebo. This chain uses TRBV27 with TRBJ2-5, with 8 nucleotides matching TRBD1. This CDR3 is CASSPSPDRVVTQYF. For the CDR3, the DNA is TGTGCCAGCTCCCCCTCCCCGGACAGGGTAGTGACCCAGTACTTC.